This T cell receptor (beta chain) was captured by sequencing in a study of blood T cell repertoires in COVID-19. Across the whole study: PBMCs, B-cell-depleted T cells, or T cells provided the cDNA or gDNA that made up the material.

Per the original methods: How many nucleated cells were present was estimated from reference gene primer amplification. Using immunoSEQ multiplex PCR, the repertoire was profiled, and TCRdb retains in-frame clones only, with some absent. The D gene and trimming were derived from the DNA, and the V and J assignments and clone size from that table. The sample yields approximately 490,000 clones, about 85% seen once. Participants reported their clinical history, and cohort assignment relied on those reports. Two negative PCRs, clearance, or symptom resolution characterized the recovered Cohort 3 donors. Trimming left V 4 bases short and J 4 bases short, with 17 bases between. This CDR3 has 16 residues.

This TCR was sampled from a woman aged 60 to 75 who had recovered from COVID-19. Material: PBMCs or T cells enriched from blood (not recorded which). This chain joins TRBV5-3 and TRBJ2-2; weak D call: TRBD1 (6 bases). TRBV5-3 has ORF status, its function being uncertain. In DNA, the CDR3 is TGTGCCAGAAGCCCCCCAGGGGTTGATGTCACCGGGGAGCTGTTTTTT. As protein: CARSPPGVDVTGELFF.